This T cell receptor (beta chain) was sequenced in a study of blood T cell repertoires in COVID-19 (dated by TCRdb to 2018 to 2021). As for the study more broadly: Samples covering the acute and convalescent phases of COVID-19 were provided by collaborators in the United States, Italy and Spain. The material from the prospective study consisted of cDNA or gDNA derived from T cells, B-cell-depleted T cells, or PBMCs. Deeply sampled blood TCRbeta repertoires from subjects exposed to, actively infected with, or recovered from COVID-19 were included in the dataset. A freely available public database, intended as a resource for researchers studying the immune response to SARS-CoV-2, is where the repertoires were released. The samples were drawn from two sources: the first 160 participants of the ongoing ImmuneRACE study, and 1,000 to 1,500 subjects contributed by 6 global collaborators. The sample metadata nearly always contained a de-identified subject ID, COVID-19 status, age in years and sex. Where available, HLA class I and class II types were taken from metadata supplied by the sample provider and were not determined by assay-based typing.

The collaborating institutions used their own protocols to collect whole blood in K2EDTA tubes. For TCRbeta analysis, collaborators shipped samples in one of three forms: frozen whole blood, isolated PBMCs, or DNA extracted from either of those sample types. A note on this clone: Its antigen is currently not known. The record has no base qualities; no much larger clone is one base away.

The research as a whole found: The quantity of clinical and demographic metadata differed by source and by participant and was supplied without curation.

The immunoSEQ Assay, a bias-controlled multiplex PCR, was used to amplify TCRbeta CDR3 regions from genomic DNA. The authors' analysis ran thus. The number of nucleated cells in each sample was estimated by amplification of reference gene primers within the assay. To quantify the absolute abundance of each unique TCRbeta CDR3 rearrangement, sequence reads were collapsed and filtered. For each sample, productive Simpson clonality was calculated by taking the square root of Simpson's diversity index across productive rearrangements. TCRdb obtained this table from immuneACCESS and retained in-frame rearrangements with V and J assigned. These tables miss some clones; where compared with another copy, unresolved V genes account for less than half of the shortfall, and the remainder is unexplained. The V and J calls and clone size were taken over from that table, and D and trimming were inferred from the DNA. Across this sample there are roughly 28,000 clones, with 82% seen only once. Together, the top ten hold around 1.8% of the sample.

As encoded in the germline V gene, CDR1 is SGHVS while CDR2 is FQNEAQ. V lost 5 bases and J lost 3 bases, and the count of bases not matched to a germline gene is 8. The CDR3 runs 15 residues from the cysteine to the phenylalanine. This entry keeps only the CDR3 DNA: 45 bases, framed from base 1. The chain joins TRBV7-8 to TRBJ2-7; 9 bases in between match TRBD1. The sequenced sample consisted of peripheral blood. The TCR originated in an elderly man with active or convalescent COVID-19. The CDR3 here reads CASSAGTGQYYEQYF. The bases are TGTGCCAGCAGCGCCGGGACAGGGCAATACTACGAGCAGTACTTC.